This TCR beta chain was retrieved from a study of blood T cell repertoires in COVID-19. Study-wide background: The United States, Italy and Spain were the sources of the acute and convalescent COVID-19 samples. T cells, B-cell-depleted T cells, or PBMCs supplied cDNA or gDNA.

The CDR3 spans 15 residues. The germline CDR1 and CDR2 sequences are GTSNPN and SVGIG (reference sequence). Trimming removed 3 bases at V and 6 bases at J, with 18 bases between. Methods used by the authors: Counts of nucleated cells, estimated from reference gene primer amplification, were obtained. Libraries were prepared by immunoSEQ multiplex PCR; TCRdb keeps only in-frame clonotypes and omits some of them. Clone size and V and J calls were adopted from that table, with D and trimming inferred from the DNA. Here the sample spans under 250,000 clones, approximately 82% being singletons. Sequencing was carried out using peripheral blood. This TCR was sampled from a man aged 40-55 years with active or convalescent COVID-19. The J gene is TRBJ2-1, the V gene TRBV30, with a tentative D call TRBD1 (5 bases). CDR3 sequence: CAWSAGFTNLNEQFF. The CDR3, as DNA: TGTGCCTGGAGCGCAGGGTTCACAAACCTCAATGAGCAGTTCTTC.